The clone carrying this TCR beta chain was counted a few times. Its antigen remains unidentified. The CDR3 has 14 amino acids. After removal of 6 bases from V and 2 bases from J, the junction contained 3 bases not matched to a gene. Germline-derived CDR1 and CDR2 are MDHEN and SYDVKM. This entry belongs to a study of T-cell reconstitution after alpha-beta-depleted transplantation in children. Study-level findings and limits: Hyperexpanded clones declined; after one year, newly produced T cells mostly supplied diversity. Diversity of TCRbeta at day 60 was high in some patients, arising from surviving recipient T cells and thymic progenitors. Roughly two months post-transplant, alpha-beta T cells reportedly originated from several hundred graft clones that had expanded.

Preparation of the TCRbeta library involved a method that used unique molecular identifiers. TCRdb reanalysed the PCR reads using MiXCR and keeps one entry per CDR3 protein. This sample has some 95,000 distinct CDR3 sequences, with 20% to 30% found just once. V usage is TRBV28 and J usage is TRBJ2-7, with 11 bases aligning to TRBD2. Source: PBMCs, taken before TCRalphabeta/CD19-depleted stem cell transplant. This TCR was recovered from a boy younger than 10 with acute lymphoblastic leukemia, due to receive a stem cell transplant. The CDR3 nucleotides are TGTGCCAGCAGGGGACTAGCGGATGCCTACGAGCAGTACTTC. It encodes CASRGLADAYEQYF.